This T cell receptor beta chain was recorded in a study of blood T cells in healthy people across ages. CDR1 LGHDT and CDR2 YNNKEL come from the germline V gene (reference sequence). Between the trimmed V and J ends, which lost 6 bases and 5 bases, there was a span of 22 bases. The CDR3 contains 16 residues. Through a sample-barcoded 5' primer and a J-beta primer mix, a second PCR was run for 7 to 11 cycles. TCRdb reprocessed the 5' RACE reads via MiXCR and lists one record per CDR3 protein. The sample lists roughly 1,500,000 distinct CDR3 sequences, around 39% occurring once. The source is a woman aged 18 to 35 in good health. The V call is TRBV3-1, the J call TRBJ1-2, with D perhaps TRBD1 (6 bases). The specimen sequenced was blood. CDR3 amino acids: CASSRRGFETGYGYTF. The CDR3 DNA reads as TGTGCCAGCAGTCGCAGGGGTTTTGAGACTGGATATGGCTACACCTTC.